This TCR beta chain was retrieved from a study of blood T cell repertoires in COVID-19. The data were produced by immunoSEQ multiplex PCR, yet TCRdb's version contains in-frame clones alone and is incomplete. The sample lists fewer than 250,000 clones, 75% to 85% occurring once. The V end was cut by 0 bases, the J end by 1 base, with 5 bases between. The germline V gene has CDR1 SGHNT and CDR2 YYREEE (reference sequence). CDR3 length: 14 residues. This TCR came from an older woman with acute or convalescent COVID-19. This chain links TRBV5-4 with TRBJ1-3, with D unresolved. Sequences were obtained from peripheral blood. The CDR3 region has the DNA TGTGCCAGCAGCTTGGGAGGGTCTGGAAACACCATATATTTT. Encoded protein: CASSLGGSGNTIYF.